This TCR beta chain was identified during a study of blood T cell repertoires in COVID-19. Study in general: Donors in the United States, Italy and Spain gave samples during acute or convalescent COVID-19. PBMCs, B-cell-depleted T cells, or T cells were the source of the cDNA or gDNA that made up the material.

Trimming stripped 2 bases from V and 3 bases from J, with 9 bases between. This CDR3 is 14 amino acids long. Germline V lookup: CDR1 MNHEY, CDR2 SMNVEV (reference sequence). Original data processing: Scientists estimated how many nucleated cells there were by amplifying reference gene primers. The table came from immunoSEQ multiplex PCR; TCRdb's copy has only in-frame clones and leaves some out. Clone size and V and J calls were adopted from that table, with D and trimming inferred from the DNA. This sample yields about 170,000 clones, of which about 86% are seen a single time; roughly 11% belongs to the top ten. This clone appeared once.

The sequencing sample was made of peripheral blood. The chain has TRBV27 and TRBJ2-3; TRBD1 is a possible D gene (6 bases). This clonotype was sampled from a man in his 70s with active or convalescent COVID-19. CDR3 residues: CASSLRQATDTQYF. CDR3 nucleotide sequence: TGTGCCAGCAGTTTAAGACAGGCTACAGATACGCAGTATTTT.